Only one count was recorded for the clone carrying this T cell receptor (beta chain). Antigen: not known. Measured with immunoSEQ multiplex PCR; TCRdb has only the in-frame clones, and not every one. The table lists 150,000 to 200,000 clones, roughly 92% of them singletons, with roughly 5.5% in the top ten. Pooling of second doses given at about 4 or about 12 weeks was done. The CDR3 consists of 15 residues. V was trimmed by 0 bases and J by 0 bases, leaving 9 bases between them. Germline V gene sequence: CDR1 MNHEY, CDR2 SMNVEV (reference sequence). The data were obtained in a study of T cell responses to AZD1222 COVID-19 vaccine. Overall study results and limits: Every sample of the repertoires postdated the peak T cell response. The sample set comprised mostly white British donors with more females, and clonal diversity was possibly underestimated.

The chain links TRBV27 to TRBJ2-7; no clear D. Sequenced here: peripheral blood, sampled 28 days after the second AZD1222 dose. This TCR derives from an adult who received the AZD1222 COVID-19 vaccine. The CDR3 is CASSLSVGDSYEQYF. In DNA, the CDR3 is TGTGCCAGCAGTTTATCAGTTGGGGACTCCTACGAGCAGTACTTC.